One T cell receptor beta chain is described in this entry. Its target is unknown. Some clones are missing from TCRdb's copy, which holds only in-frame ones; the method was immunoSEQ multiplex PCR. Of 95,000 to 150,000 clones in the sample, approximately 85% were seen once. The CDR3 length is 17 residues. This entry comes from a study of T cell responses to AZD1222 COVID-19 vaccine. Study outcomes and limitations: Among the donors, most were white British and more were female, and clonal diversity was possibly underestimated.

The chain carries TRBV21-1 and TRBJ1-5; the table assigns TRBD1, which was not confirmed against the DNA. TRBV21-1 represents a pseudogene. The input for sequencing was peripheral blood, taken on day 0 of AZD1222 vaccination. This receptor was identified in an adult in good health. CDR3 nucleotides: TGTGCCAGCAGCCAAAACAGCGACAGTAGGGGCAATCAGCCCCAGCATTTT. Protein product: CASSQNSDSRGNQPQHF.